The 7 T cell receptor beta chains below were found in one sample sequenced in a study of identical twins. From the 5' RACE reads, TCRdb called clonotypes with MiXCR, one entry per CDR3 protein. The table includes fewer than 650,000 distinct CDR3 sequences, approximately 9.6% detected once. This sample was shared with a second study, whose subject was yellow fever vaccine responses in identical twins.

What was sequenced was PBMCs. The receptors were sampled from a woman between 18 and 30 years old in good health.

Only a few counts were recorded for this clonotype. This sequence joins TRBV27 and TRBJ2-7; D gene uncertain. The CDR3 runs 14 residues. V was clipped by 0 bases and J by 2 bases, with 8 bases between them. Germline V CDR1 and CDR2: MNHEY, SMNVEV (reference sequence). DNA of the CDR3: TGTGCCAGCAGTTTATCTGCTAACCCCTACGAGCAGTACTTC. As protein: CASSLSANPYEQYF.

V usage is TRBV25-1 and J usage is TRBJ2-3; D possibly corresponds to TRBD1 (6 bases). The CDR3 is made up of 12 amino acids. Germline assignment: CDR1 MGHDK and CDR2 SYGVNS. V was clipped by 6 bases and J by 5 bases, with 9 bases between them. This chain's CDR3 is CASRTGIDTQYF. DNA for the CDR3: TGTGCCAGCAGGACAGGAATAGATACGCAGTATTTT.

This clonotype was seen ten or more times. The V and J genes are TRBV28 and TRBJ2-2, with a possible D match to TRBD1 (6 bases). From germline, CDR1 is MDHEN and CDR2 SYDVKM. The V end was cut by 1 base, the J end by 7 bases, with 13 bases between. The CDR3 extends over 15 amino acids. CDR3 amino acids: CASSLLTGSIGELFF. CDR3 DNA sequence: TGTGCCAGCAGTTTATTAACAGGGTCGATCGGGGAGCTGTTTTTT.

CDR3 sequence: CASSRTSGGADEQYF. The CDR3 bases are TGTGCCAGCAGTCGGACTAGCGGGGGGGCAGACGAGCAGTACTTC. The chain uses TRBV6-1 and TRBJ2-7; 15 nucleotides match TRBD2. The CDR3 extends over 15 amino acids. Looked up from germline, CDR1 is MNHNS and CDR2 is SASEGT. The V segment lost 5 bases and the J segment 5 bases; nucleotides outside the gene matches: 4.

This clonotype came up a few times. The chain is built from TRBV7-2 and TRBJ2-1; 8 nucleotides match TRBD2. Germline V gene lookup returns CDR1 SGHTA and CDR2 FQGNSA. The J segment lost 10 bases and the V segment lost 1 base, leaving 6 bases of the junction unmatched. The CDR3 totals 14 residues. CDR3: CASSLEREYGEQFF. For the CDR3, the DNA is TGTGCCAGCAGCTTAGAGCGGGAGTATGGCGAGCAGTTCTTC.

The chain carries TRBV12-3 or TRBV12-4 and TRBJ1-6; tentative D call: TRBD1 (6 bases). This CDR3 is built from 16 residues. V lost 1 base and J lost 7, with 14 bases in between. The chain's CDR3 is CASSLETGISNSPLHF. The CDR3 nucleotides read TGTGCCAGCAGTTTAGAGACAGGAATCTCGAATTCACCCCTCCACTTT.

The chain carries TRBV10-3 and TRBJ2-5, with a tentative D call TRBD1 (6 bases). The CDR3 contains 16 residues. The V end was cut by 1 base, the J end by 1 base, with 13 bases between. Germline lookup yields CDR1 ENHRY and CDR2 SYGVKD. Here the CDR3 reads CAISEFQQGSQETQYF. The CDR3 bases are TGTGCCATCAGTGAGTTCCAGCAGGGGTCCCAAGAGACCCAGTACTTC.